These 17 T cell receptor beta chains share one sample of origin, sequenced in a study of cytomegalovirus exposure and HLA in healthy donors. The PCR made use of 60 Vbeta and 13 Jbeta primers. Libraries were prepared by immunoSEQ multiplex PCR; TCRdb keeps only in-frame clonotypes and omits some of them. Of about 99,000 clones listed, 9.5% to 13% were seen once; the top ten hold less than 6%. Material for sequencing was PBMCs. These receptors all come from a man aged 40-49 years in good health and CMV-seropositive.

This chain links TRBV30 with TRBJ1-2; TRBD1 might be the D (6 bases). With 0 bases removed from V and 5 bases from J, the gap between germline ends came to 7 bases. Germline CDR1 reads GTSNPN; CDR2 reads SVGIG (reference sequence). The CDR3 runs to 12 residues. The CDR3 bases are TGTGCCTGGAGTGTCAGGGGATATGGCTACACCTTC. Encoded protein: CAWSVRGYGYTF.

This clone has only a few counts. The chain links TRBV5-1 to TRBJ2-5; 12 nucleotides align to TRBD2. CDR1 and CDR2 from the germline V gene are SGHRS and YFSETQ. V gave up 4 bases and J gave up 7 bases; unmatched junction bases: 11. This CDR3 spans 16 amino acids. In DNA, the CDR3 is TGCGCCAGCAGCCCGAACCGACTAGCGGGGGCCGGGACCCAGTACTTC. This translates into CASSPNRLAGAGTQYF.

This clone was seen more than once but under ten times. CDR3 protein: CASSESGRMNTEAFF. In nucleotides, the CDR3 is TGTGCCAGCAGTGAAAGTGGGCGCATGAACACTGAAGCTTTCTTT. The chain employs TRBV6-1 and TRBJ1-1; D gene uncertain. The length of the CDR3 is 15 residues. Germline V CDR1 and CDR2: MNHNS, SASEGT. Trimming left V 2 bases short and J 0 bases short, with 10 bases between.

This clone appeared many times. The chain uses TRBV19 and TRBJ1-1; TRBD1 might be the D (6 bases). Germline-derived CDR1 and CDR2 are LNHDA and SQIVND (reference sequence). Trimming pared 8 bases from V and 1 base from J, leaving 20 bases between. CDR3 length: 16 amino acids. Here the CDR3 reads CASDRTPGRTNTEAFF. The CDR3, as DNA: TGTGCCAGTGACAGGACACCGGGAAGAACGAACACTGAAGCTTTCTTT.

The chain carries TRBV7-8 and TRBJ1-2; 8 bases map to TRBD1. V gave up 1 base and J gave up 0 bases; unmatched junction bases: 4. The CDR3 is 16 residues long. The germline gives CDR1 SGHVS, CDR2 FQNEAQ. CDR3 sequence: CASSLERTGSNYGYTF. The CDR3 DNA is TGTGCCAGCAGCTTAGAGAGGACAGGGTCTAACTATGGCTACACCTTC.

This clone was counted a few times. J is TRBJ2-2 and V is TRBV9, with 7 bases identical to TRBD1. The CDR3 loop spans 15 amino acids. From germline, CDR1 is SGDLS and CDR2 YYNGEE. V shed 4 bases, J shed 4 bases, and the junction held 7 bases outside the gene matches. In DNA form, the CDR3 reads TGTGCCAGCAGCTACCGGGACAGAGTCACCGGGGAGCTGTTTTTT. Residues: CASSYRDRVTGELFF.

The gene calls are TRBV14 and TRBJ2-5; D perhaps matches TRBD2 (6 bases). This CDR3 contains 15 residues. V lost 0 bases and J lost 5, with 13 bases in between. Germline-derived CDR1 and CDR2 are SGHDN and FVKESK. CDR3 sequence reads: CASSQDVTGVETQYF. The CDR3, as DNA: TGTGCCAGCAGCCAAGATGTGACGGGAGTGGAGACCCAGTACTTC.

The chain couples TRBV7-3 to TRBJ2-3; TRBD2 might be the D (5 bases). The CDR3 has 14 amino acids. V lost 6 bases, J lost 0 bases, and 10 bases lay in between. CDR1 and CDR2 from the germline V gene are SGHTA and FQGTGA. The CDR3 region is CASSYGGSTDTQYF. The DNA for the CDR3 is TGTGCCAGCAGTTATGGAGGCAGCACAGATACGCAGTATTTT.

The V call is TRBV9, the J call TRBJ2-3, with TRBD1 as a possible D gene (6 bases). The ends were cut back, 0 bases at V and 7 bases at J, with 15 bases in the middle. Germline V lookup: CDR1 SGDLS, CDR2 YYNGEE. The CDR3 extends over 15 amino acids. CDR3 DNA sequence: TGTGCCAGCAGCGTAGAGAGTAGGGGGTGGAATACGCAGTATTTT. Translated: CASSVESRGWNTQYF.

This clone has only a few counts. The chain couples TRBV28 to TRBJ2-5; D ambiguous. V dropped 2 bases and J dropped 0 bases, with 7 bases sitting between them. This CDR3 contains 14 residues. Germline-derived CDR1 and CDR2 are MDHEN and SYDVKM. CDR3 protein: CASSLGQYQETQYF. The CDR3 region has the DNA TGTGCCAGCAGTTTAGGGCAGTACCAAGAGACCCAGTACTTC.

For this clone: In the same sample, other DNA sequences code for this CDR3. The chain combines TRBV29-1 with TRBJ2-7, with 8 nucleotides matching TRBD1. The CDR3 sequence is 11 residues long. J was trimmed by 2 bases and V by 6 bases; bases with no gene match: 0. Per germline, CDR1 SQVTM and CDR2 ANQGSEA. CDR3: CSVGQAYEQYF. The CDR3 region has the DNA TGCAGCGTGGGACAGGCCTACGAGCAGTACTTC.

This clone was seen a handful of times. The CDR3 DNA is TGCGCCAGCAGCGTAACAGGGGATAATCAGCCCCAGCATTTT. This gives the protein CASSVTGDNQPQHF. The chain carries TRBV5-1 and TRBJ1-5; 7 bases align to TRBD1. Per the germline V gene, CDR1 is SGHRS and CDR2 is YFSETQ. The CDR3 covers 14 residues. V lost 4 bases to trimming and J lost 4 bases; unmatched junction nucleotides: 5.

The CDR3, as DNA: TGTGCCAGCAGCCCAAGGGGACAGGCTATTATGAGCTCTGGAAACACCATATATTTT. It encodes CASSPRGQAIMSSGNTIYF. The chain has TRBV7-9 and TRBJ1-3; 8 bases align to TRBD1. The junction had 15 bases not matched to a gene; V was cut back by 5 bases and J by 0 bases. The CDR3 contains 19 residues. The germline V gene has CDR1 SEHNR and CDR2 FQNEAQ (reference sequence).

The V call is TRBV7-2, the J call TRBJ1-5; D is unclear. Germline values: CDR1 SGHTA, CDR2 FQGNSA. Trimming removed 4 bases from V and 0 bases from J, with 7 bases in between. There are 14 residues in the CDR3. The CDR3 DNA reads TGTGCCAGCAGCTACAGCGGTAGCAATCAGCCCCAGCATTTT. As protein: CASSYSGSNQPQHF.

This chain uses TRBV5-8 with TRBJ2-1; maybe TRBD1 (6 bases). Germline V CDR1 and CDR2: SGHTS, YDEGEE. CDR3 length: 13 residues. Trimming shortened V by 4 bases and J by 9 bases, and 14 bases separated the two germline ends. In DNA form, the CDR3 reads TGTGCCAGCAGCCAGGACAGAGGGTTTGAGCAGTTCTTC. This sequence encodes CASSQDRGFEQFF.

A few counts support this clone. V usage is TRBV11-3 and J usage is TRBJ2-3; D is unresolved. Germline CDR1 reads SGHNT; CDR2 reads YENEEA. The CDR3 has 12 residues. The V gene lost 2 bases and the J gene lost 4 bases, with 4 bases spanning the gap. CDR3 coding DNA: TGTGCCAGCAGCTTAAGCTCAGATACGCAGTATTTT. Amino acid sequence: CASSLSSDTQYF. The entire variable domain, with the rest obtained from reference TRBV11-3 and TRBJ2-3, is as follows: EAGVVQSPRYKIIEKKQPVAFWCNPISGHNTLYWYLQNLGQGPELLIRYENEEAVDDSQLPKDRFSAERLKGVDSTLKIQPAELGDSAVYLCASSLSSDTQYFGPGTRLTVL.

This sequence joins TRBV9 and TRBJ2-3, with a weak D call TRBD2 (5 bases). V lost 3 bases and J 4 bases, leaving 27 bases between the germline ends. CDR1 is SGDLS, CDR2 YYNGEE, per germline. The CDR3 extends over 19 amino acids. The CDR3 protein is CASSAALDGGPRPADTQYF. The DNA for the CDR3 is TGTGCCAGCAGCGCTGCTCTAGACGGCGGGCCTAGGCCGGCAGATACGCAGTATTTT.